The following is a T cell receptor beta chain sequence with its context. These data belong to a study of blood T cell repertoires in COVID-19. In the study overall: COVID-19 samples collected from the United States, Italy and Spain covered acute and convalescent phases. Sources were T cells, B-cell-depleted T cells, or PBMCs; the material itself was cDNA or gDNA.

In the source study's methods: Quantification of nucleated cells was approximated via reference gene primer amplification. The protocol was immunoSEQ multiplex PCR, while the TCRdb copy is restricted to in-frame clones and leaves out a portion. V and J calls and clone size are copied from that table; D and trimming were computed from the DNA. The sample carries tens of thousands of clones, approximately 86% recorded once. This sequence was found in a woman of 80 years or more with acute or convalescent COVID-19. The specimen sequenced was peripheral blood.

The CDR3 here is CASRSTGPTGYTF. Written as DNA, the CDR3 is TGTGCCAGCAGATCTACAGGGCCAACGGGCTACACCTTC. V usage is TRBV12-3 or TRBV12-4 and J usage is TRBJ1-2, with D possibly TRBD1 on 6 matching bases. The CDR3 is 13 residues long. Trimming took 6 bases from V and 8 from J, leaving 16 bases between them.